This is a list of T cell receptor beta chains from one sample in a study of T-cell reconstitution after alpha-beta-depleted transplantation in children. TCRdb reprocessed the PCR reads with MiXCR, giving one entry per CDR3 protein. The sample contains fewer than 550,000 distinct CDR3 sequences, roughly 16% of which appear only once. Sequencing used PBMCs, mostly from graft donor cells, obtained 360 days after TCRalphabeta/CD19-depleted stem cell transplant. The receptors come from a boy under two years old who had a stem cell transplant for Wiskott-Aldrich syndrome, so the T cells may come from the graft donor. The CDR3 runs from the conserved cysteine through the conserved F or W. Fields, in order: V gene, CDR3 length, J gene, clone size, D gene, CDR3 protein, CDR3 DNA. A D gene is named only where the DNA matches it firmly. Size tells how often a clone was seen (once, few, many) or the class of an expanded clone, and some rows leave it out.

>TRBV15|16|TRBJ1-4|many|NA
CATSRDRASEREKLFF
TGTGCCACCAGCAGAGACCGGGCGTCGGAACGCGAAAAACTGTTTTTT
>TRBV7-9|16|TRBJ2-1|NA|NA
CASSFTSKGSYNEQFF
TGTGCCAGCAGCTTCACTAGCAAGGGCTCCTACAATGAGCAGTTCTTC
>TRBV29-1|15|TRBJ2-7|NA|TRBD2
CSVERIAGGSYEQYF
TGCAGCGTTGAAAGAATAGCGGGGGGATCGTACGAGCAGTACTTC
>TRBV30|15|TRBJ2-2|NA|NA
CAWGGGHSQVGELFF
TGTGCCTGGGGTGGTGGGCATAGTCAGGTCGGGGAGCTGTTTTTT
>TRBV5-1|16|TRBJ2-1|NA|TRBD2
CASSSLGLAGGNEQFF
TGCGCCAGCAGTTCACTCGGACTAGCGGGGGGGAATGAGCAGTTCTTC
>TRBV6-5|16|TRBJ2-4|few|NA
CASSSSEVGAKNIQYF
TGTGCCAGCAGTTCATCCGAGGTGGGAGCCAAAAACATTCAGTACTTC
>TRBV11-2|17|TRBJ2-1|few|TRBD2
CASSSRTAGGSMAEQFF
TGTGCCAGCAGCTCAAGAACCGCGGGGGGCTCGATGGCTGAGCAGTTCTTC
>TRBV12-3/TRBV12-4|14|TRBJ2-2|NA|NA
CASSPVGPTGELFF
TGTGCCAGCAGCCCTGTTGGCCCCACCGGGGAGCTGTTTTTT
>TRBV24-1|16|TRBJ2-1|NA|TRBD2
CATSDPGAGRANEQFF
TGTGCCACCAGTGATCCCGGGGCGGGGAGGGCAAATGAGCAGTTCTTC
>TRBV7-8|14|TRBJ2-2|few|NA
CASSSDRYTGELFF
TGTGCCAGCAGCTCCGACAGATACACCGGGGAGCTGTTTTTT
>TRBV12-3/TRBV12-4|16|TRBJ2-1|few|TRBD2
CASSPPSGRLYNEQFF
TGTGCCAGCAGCCCCCCCAGCGGGAGGCTATACAATGAGCAGTTCTTC
>TRBV12-3/TRBV12-4|14|TRBJ2-1|many|TRBD1
CASSLPGQGSKQFF
TGTGCCAGCAGTTTACCCGGACAGGGGAGTAAGCAGTTCTTC
>TRBV12-3/TRBV12-4|12|TRBJ2-3|many|NA
CASSLIRDTQYF
TGTGCCAGCAGTCTAATAAGGGATACGCAGTATTTT
>TRBV6-5|16|TRBJ2-1|NA|TRBD2
CASSHTPGLSDNEQFF
TGTGCCAGCAGTCACACCCCGGGACTATCGGACAATGAGCAGTTCTTC
>TRBV15|15|TRBJ2-7|medium-sized|TRBD2
CATSREGSGSSEQYF
TGTGCCACCAGCAGAGAAGGTAGCGGGAGTTCCGAGCAGTACTTC
>TRBV11-2|14|TRBJ2-7|few|NA
CASSPGVAAYEQYF
TGTGCCAGCAGCCCCGGGGTAGCGGCGTACGAGCAGTACTTC
>TRBV12-3/TRBV12-4|13|TRBJ2-7|NA|TRBD1
CASSRDRVGEQYF
TGTGCCAGCAGCCGGGACAGGGTGGGGGAGCAGTACTTC
>TRBV5-1|14|TRBJ2-5|NA|NA
CASSVDTQYETQYF
TGCGCCAGCAGCGTGGACACACAATACGAGACCCAGTACTTC
>TRBV12-3/TRBV12-4|17|TRBJ2-1|NA|NA
CASSLATGVGTYNEQFF
TGTGCCAGCAGTTTAGCCACCGGGGTAGGCACATACAATGAGCAGTTCTTC
>TRBV29-1|13|TRBJ2-1|few|NA
CSVEDLRGNEQFF
TGCAGCGTTGAAGATCTGAGAGGAAATGAGCAGTTCTTC
>TRBV29-1|14|TRBJ2-2|many|NA
CSVEVGREAGELFF
TGCAGCGTTGAAGTAGGCAGGGAGGCCGGGGAGCTGTTTTTT
>TRBV21-1|14|TRBJ2-7|NA|NA
CASSEHRGTYEQYF
TGTGCCAGCAGCGAACACAGGGGAACCTACGAGCAGTACTTC
>TRBV28|13|TRBJ2-7|many|NA
CASSLVVGYEQYF
TGTGCCAGCAGTTTAGTGGTGGGGTACGAGCAGTACTTC
>TRBV20-1|15|TRBJ1-5|NA|TRBD1
CSAREGTGWDQPQHF
TGCAGTGCTAGAGAGGGGACAGGTTGGGATCAGCCCCAGCATTTT
>TRBV10-3|19|TRBJ2-7|NA|TRBD2
CAISVKTPASALATYEQYF
TGTGCCATCAGTGTGAAGACTCCAGCCTCAGCACTAGCGACCTACGAGCAGTACTTC
>TRBV7-9|16|TRBJ2-3|few|TRBD2
CASSWSRGGRTDTQYF
TGTGCCAGCAGCTGGTCGCGGGGGGGGCGCACAGATACGCAGTATTTT
>TRBV6-2/TRBV6-3|20|TRBJ2-7|NA|TRBD2
CASSYGSTSGKEGFSYEQYF
TGTGCCAGCAGTTACGGATCAACTAGCGGGAAGGAGGGCTTCTCCTACGAGCAGTACTTC
>TRBV7-9|15|TRBJ2-5|few|NA
CASTPGREEQETQYF
TGTGCCAGCACCCCAGGCAGGGAGGAACAAGAGACCCAGTACTTC
>TRBV5-1|17|TRBJ2-1|few|NA
CASSSGSRPLWYNEQFF
TGCGCCAGCAGCTCGGGGTCTCGACCTCTATGGTACAATGAGCAGTTCTTC
>TRBV4-2|16|TRBJ1-5|NA|TRBD1
CASSPFRTGGNQPQHF
TGTGCCAGCAGCCCATTTAGGACAGGGGGCAATCAGCCCCAGCATTTT
>TRBV15|14|TRBJ2-3|NA|NA
CATSSWGPADTQYF
TGTGCCACCAGCAGTTGGGGGCCAGCAGATACGCAGTATTTT
>TRBV10-2|13|TRBJ2-7|few|NA
CASSEVPREREYF
TGCGCCAGCAGTGAGGTCCCCCGGGAAAGGGAGTACTTC
>TRBV19|16|TRBJ2-4|NA|NA
CASSMRRAVAKNIQYF
TGTGCCAGTAGTATGAGGAGGGCAGTAGCCAAAAACATTCAGTACTTC
>TRBV6-5|13|TRBJ1-1|many|NA
CASSYGGNTEAFF
TGTGCCAGCAGTTACGGCGGCAACACTGAAGCTTTCTTT
>TRBV12-3/TRBV12-4|13|TRBJ2-1|many|NA
CASATASYNEQFF
TGTGCCAGCGCGACTGCATCCTACAATGAGCAGTTCTTC
>TRBV5-1|14|TRBJ2-1|many|NA
CASSPQAQVNEQFF
TGCGCCAGCAGCCCGCAGGCCCAGGTCAATGAGCAGTTCTTC
>TRBV5-1|14|TRBJ2-7|few|NA
CASSLNLVGDEQYF
TGCGCCAGCAGCTTGAATCTAGTGGGCGACGAGCAGTACTTC
>TRBV18|13|TRBJ2-1|NA|TRBD2
CTSRTSAYNEQFF
TGTACCAGCCGGACTAGTGCGTACAATGAGCAGTTCTTC
>TRBV10-3|15|TRBJ2-7|NA|TRBD2
CAISVTSGVFYEQYF
TGTGCCATCAGTGTTACTAGCGGGGTCTTCTACGAGCAGTACTTC
>TRBV9|15|TRBJ2-2|few|NA
CASSVEGRHTGELFF
TGTGCCAGCAGCGTGGAGGGGAGGCACACCGGGGAGCTGTTTTTT
>TRBV6-1|17|TRBJ2-7|NA|TRBD1
CASRTQSMGSGGYEQYF
TGTGCCAGCAGAACGCAGTCAATGGGGTCAGGGGGCTACGAGCAGTACTTC
>TRBV5-1|15|TRBJ2-3|many|TRBD2
CASSSLAGLTDTQYF
TGCGCCAGCAGCTCACTAGCGGGACTCACAGATACGCAGTATTTT
>TRBV5-1|15|TRBJ2-5|few|TRBD1
CASSFRTGPQETQYF
TGCGCCAGCAGCTTCCGGACAGGGCCCCAAGAGACCCAGTACTTC
>TRBV11-2|15|TRBJ2-3|NA|NA
CASSFGGGRADTQYF
TGTGCCAGCAGCTTTGGGGGGGGCCGTGCAGATACGCAGTATTTT
>TRBV12-5|17|TRBJ2-3|NA|TRBD1
CASGWASPGQGADTQYF
TGTGCTAGTGGTTGGGCGTCCCCGGGACAGGGGGCAGATACGCAGTATTTT